The clone carrying this T cell receptor beta chain appeared many times. Its antigen is not known. Looked up from germline, CDR1 is SGHTA and CDR2 is FQGTGA. V gave up 2 bases and J gave up 2 bases; unmatched junction bases: 2. The CDR3 is 16 residues long. This entry comes from a study of human T cells and chemical hapten exposure. Study summary: Patients' scalps got diphenylcyclopropenone weekly throughout the approximately 25-week study.

Study-level findings and limits: Counts of TCRs above 1 in 1000 frequency stayed unchanged with DPC sensitization.

TCRdb re-called the RACE reads through MiXCR, storing one row per CDR3 protein. The sample shows roughly 360,000 distinct CDR3 sequences, roughly 4.8% of them seen only once. Sample time point: patch test 1, 2 weeks after DPC sensitization. Described treatment: therapeutic diphenylcyclopropenone sensitization with weekly scalp DPC. The donor pool consisted of alopecia patients aged 18 to 70 years, considered suitable for DPC. This clonotype was sampled from a woman between 45 and 65 years old with alopecia areata. Some clones in this sample may be carry-over from other donors' samples. This specimen was whole blood, taken in connection with sensitization to the hapten diphenylcyclopropenone (DPC). The V gene is TRBV7-3, the J gene TRBJ1-3; 11 bases map to TRBD1. The CDR3 bases are TGTGCCAGCAGCTTACGGGGACAGGGGGCTGGAAACACCATATATTTT. This translates into CASSLRGQGAGNTIYF.